The 9 T cell receptor beta chains presented below share a single source sample, sequenced in a study of T cell clonality in common variable immunodeficiency. The data were produced by immunoSEQ multiplex PCR, yet TCRdb's version contains in-frame clones alone and is incomplete. This repertoire holds under 40,000 clones, and none appear only once. The sample taken for sequencing was peripheral blood mononuclear cells. These receptors were collected from a person aged 18 to 75 in good health.

This clone was seen repeatedly, ten times or more. The read stops 3 residues short of the end of the CDR3; the missing end is completed from the germline J gene. This sequence joins TRBV27 and TRBJ2-2, with 12 bases lining up with TRBD2. The CDR3 totals 17 residues. V dropped 4 bases and J dropped 4; count of bases not matched to a gene: 7. CDR1 and CDR2 from the germline V gene are MNHEY and SMNVEV (reference sequence). CDR3 DNA (partial): TGTGCCAGCAGTTCTCCTAGCGGGAGGGCGTTCACCGGGGAG. This gives the protein CASSSPSGRAFTGE. The CDR3 as a whole reads CASSSPSGRAFTGELFF.

This clone was found many times. The read ends 3 residues early relative to the CDR3; the germline J gene fills the gap. The chain couples TRBV7-8 to TRBJ2-1, with 16 nucleotides matching TRBD2. The V gene end was trimmed by 5 bases and the J gene end by 5 bases; junction bases not matched to a gene: 6. CDR3 length: 17 residues. Per germline, CDR1 SGHVS and CDR2 FQNEAQ. CDR3 sequence: CASSPPGLAGGNNEQFF. Incomplete CDR3 DNA: TGTGCCAGCAGCCCCCCGGGACTAGCGGGAGGGAACAATGAG.

This clone showed up many times. Sequencing ends 3 residues short of the CDR3 end; the germline J gene provides the rest. This chain uses TRBV10-1 with TRBJ1-2, with D uncertain. V gave up 3 bases and J gave up 3 bases, with 8 bases separating them. The CDR3 is made up of 13 amino acids. Per the germline V gene, CDR1 is WNHNN and CDR2 is SYGVQD (reference sequence). Partial CDR3 DNA: TGCGCCAGCAGTGATCGGCGGTACTATGGC. Its translation: CASSDRRYYG. The complete CDR3 sequence is CASSDRRYYGYTF.

Many counts were recorded for this clone. Read data end 3 residues before the CDR3 end; the end is taken from the germline J gene. This chain links TRBV5-4 with TRBJ2-7; TRBD1 is a possible D gene (5 bases). CDR1 SGHNT and CDR2 YYREEE come from the germline V gene (reference sequence). V was trimmed by 6 bases and J by 3 bases, leaving 22 bases between them. The CDR3 has 16 amino acids. CDR3 loop: CASTASASEGVYEQYF. The CDR3 bases that were read are TGTGCCAGCACAGCTTCGGCCAGCGAAGGGGTCTACGAG.

This clone came up many times. The read terminates 3 residues ahead of where the CDR3 ends, so the germline J gene completes it. The chain joins TRBV30 to TRBJ2-7; possibly TRBD1 for D (8 bases). Germline assignment: CDR1 GTSNPN and CDR2 SVGIG (reference sequence). V was trimmed by 0 bases and J by 4 bases, leaving 16 bases between them. The CDR3 contains 15 residues. CDR3 region: CAWSVQQGGFYEQYF. The part of the CDR3 DNA that was read is TGTGCCTGGAGTGTACAACAGGGGGGGTTTTACGAG.

This clone was picked up many times. The read comes to an end 3 residues before the CDR3 does, leaving the germline J gene to fill in the end. The rearrangement uses TRBV7-8 and TRBJ1-5; 9 bases line up with TRBD1. This CDR3 is 15 amino acids long. J was trimmed by 4 bases and V by 6 bases; bases with no gene match: 7. Germline V gives CDR1 SGHVS, CDR2 FQNEAQ. This CDR3 reads CASRGQGWRNQPQHF. Partial CDR3 DNA: TGTGCCAGCAGGGGACAGGGTTGGCGTAATCAGCCC.

The table lists this clone with a few counts. The read terminates 3 residues ahead of where the CDR3 ends, so the germline J gene completes it. V is TRBV19 and J is TRBJ2-3; 7 bases align to TRBD1. From germline, CDR1 is LNHDA and CDR2 SQIVND (reference sequence). The length of the CDR3 is 13 residues. The V gene end was trimmed by 5 bases and the J gene end by 4 bases; junction bases not matched to a gene: 3. CDR3 loop: CASSFTGADTQYF. The covered CDR3 bases are TGTGCCAGTAGTTTCACAGGGGCAGATACG.

The sample holds many counts of this clone. The CDR3 is cut off 3 residues early in the read; its end comes from the germline J gene. V usage is TRBV12-3 or TRBV12-4 and J usage is TRBJ1-3, with 11 bases matching TRBD1. The length of the CDR3 is 14 residues. Germline trimming cut 5 bases from V and 7 bases from J; bases unmatched to any gene: 4. The CDR3 sequence is CASSLGQGANTIYF. The sequenced part of the CDR3 DNA is TGTGCCAGCAGTCTTGGACAGGGGGCGAACACC.

This clone was picked up many times. The DNA ends 3 residues before the CDR3 does, and the rest of the CDR3 is filled in from the germline J gene. The rearrangement links TRBV6-1 to TRBJ2-1; TRBD2 aligns across 8 bases. The CDR3 runs to 15 residues. Germline-derived CDR1 and CDR2 are MNHNS and SASEGT. The ends lost 6 bases at V and 0 bases at J; junction bases unmatched: 4. CDR3 protein: CASRESGSSYNEQFF. CDR3 DNA, as far as it was read: TGTGCCAGCAGAGAAAGCGGGAGCTCCTACAATGAG.